This T cell receptor beta chain was captured in a study of T cells after yellow fever vaccination. Study conclusions and caveats: Abundant clonotypes (contaminants from the bulk population) could be present in FACS-sorted repertoires. Weaker, the secondary response had a peak occurring faster, on day 5 versus 15.

V shed 1 base and J shed 9 bases, with 13 bases lying between them. CDR3 size: 14 residues. The germline V gene has CDR1 SGHTA and CDR2 FQGNSA. The TCR cDNA carried a universal primer site and UMIs from 5'RACE template switching. TCRdb reanalysed the 5' RACE reads using MiXCR and keeps one entry per CDR3 protein. This repertoire shows approximately 600,000 distinct CDR3 sequences, 10% to 15% found once; its top ten account for about 15%. This clonotype turned up a few times. What it binds is not known. The TCR originated in a man aged 25 to 45 who received the YFV17D yellow fever vaccine. The rearrangement uses TRBV7-2 and TRBJ1-5; D is unclear. The sequencing here drew on PBMCs, taken on the day of the yellow fever booster vaccination. DNA for the CDR3: TGTGCCAGCAGCTTAGGCAGGACCGATTGGCCCCAGCATTTT. Translating it yields CASSLGRTDWPQHF. The full variable domain, with the rest looked up from reference TRBV7-2 and TRBJ1-5, is GAGVSQSPSNKVTEKGKDVELRCDPISGHTALYWYRQSLGQGLEFLIYFQGNSAPDKSGLPSDRFSAERTGGSVSTLTIQRTQQEDSAVYLCASSLGRTDWPQHFGDGTRLSIL.